One and the same sample provided the 16 T cell receptor beta chains below, sequenced in a study of shared clonotypes between healthy human individuals. Profiling relied on immunoSEQ multiplex PCR, and the TCRdb table lists in-frame clones only, not all of them. This sample has about 2.4 million clones, with around nine tenths found just once. The sequenced material came from naive CD4+ T cells sorted from blood. Subset given: CD45RA+ positively selected. The source is a man younger than 35 in good health.

This chain joins TRBV10-3 and TRBJ1-4; D not certain. The CDR3 consists of 14 residues. Trimming took 3 bases from V and 2 from J, leaving 7 bases between them. Germline V gives CDR1 ENHRY, CDR2 SYGVKD. CDR3 nucleotide sequence: TGTGCCATCAGTGACGGGTGGACTAATGAAAAACTGTTTTTT. The encoded protein is CAISDGWTNEKLFF.

This clone was seen only a few times. The chain joins TRBV7-9 to TRBJ1-1; no clear D gene. CDR3 size: 15 residues. V lost 1 base and J lost 3, with 12 bases in between. The V gene's germline CDR1 is SEHNR and CDR2 FQNEAQ (reference sequence). CDR3 DNA sequence: TGTGCCAGCAGCTTAGGTGGGATCGTGGACACTGAAGCTTTCTTT. Protein product: CASSLGGIVDTEAFF.

As to this clone: The same CDR3 can be traced to other DNA sequences in this sample. CDR3 DNA sequence: TGTGCCAGCAGCTTAAACGGCGGGAACACTGAAGCTTTCTTT. It encodes CASSLNGGNTEAFF. The rearrangement uses TRBV7-3 and TRBJ1-1, with no clear D. There are 14 residues in the CDR3. V gave up 1 base and J gave up 1 base, with 7 bases separating them. CDR1 is SGHTA, CDR2 FQGTGA, per germline.

This chain connects TRBV14 to TRBJ2-4; tentatively, D is TRBD1 or TRBD2 (6 bases each). CDR3 length equals 14 residues. The ends were cut back, 4 bases at V and 5 bases at J, with 12 bases in the middle. Per germline, CDR1 SGHDN and CDR2 FVKESK. CDR3 sequence: CASSLGGGENIQYF. In DNA form, the CDR3 reads TGTGCCAGCAGCCTCGGGGGCGGAGAAAACATTCAGTACTTC. The complete variable domain, with remaining parts taken from reference TRBV14 and TRBJ2-4, reads EAGVTQFPSHSVIEKGQTVTLRCDPISGHDNLYWYRRVMGKEIKFLLHFVKESKQDESGMPNNRFLAERTGGTYSTLKVQPAELEDSGVYFCASSLGGGENIQYFGAGTRLSVL.

The chain employs TRBV2 and TRBJ1-1; TRBD1 aligns across 8 bases. CDR1 SNHLY and CDR2 FYNNEI come from the germline V gene. The CDR3 covers 15 residues. With 1 base clipped from V and 2 bases from J, the junction kept 3 bases outside the gene matches. The CDR3 DNA reads as TGTGCCAGCAGTGAAGAACAGGGGGGCAACACTGAAGCTTTCTTT. Residues: CASSEEQGGNTEAFF. The full variable domain, its missing parts supplied by reference TRBV2 and TRBJ1-1, is EPEVTQTPSHQVTQMGQEVILRCVPISNHLYFYWYRQILGQKVEFLVSFYNNEISEKSEIFDDQFSVERPDGSNFTLKIRSTKLEDSAMYFCASSEEQGGNTEAFFGQGTRLTVV.

The chain uses TRBV28 and TRBJ1-5; TRBD1 matches 8 bases. Looked up from germline, CDR1 is MDHEN and CDR2 is SYDVKM. Trimming cost V 6 bases and J 4 bases; bases outside gene matches: 17. This CDR3 is built from 18 residues. CDR3 in amino acids: CASSEPRGTGFRNQPQHF. CDR3 coding DNA: TGTGCCAGCAGCGAACCCAGGGGGACAGGTTTTCGGAATCAGCCCCAGCATTTT.

This clone was observed a single time. The chain uses TRBV5-1 and TRBJ1-1; D gene unclear. Germline V lookup: CDR1 SGHRS, CDR2 YFSETQ. V lost 4 bases and J lost 3, with 16 bases in between. This CDR3 is 15 amino acids long. CDR3 amino acids: CASSLGVHGDTEAFF. CDR3 in DNA: TGCGCCAGCAGCCTGGGCGTTCATGGAGACACTGAAGCTTTCTTT. The full variable domain, in which reference TRBV5-1 and TRBJ1-1 provide the parts outside the CDR3, is KAGVTQTPRYLIKTRGQQVTLSCSPISGHRSVSWYQQTPGQGLQFLFEYFSETQRNKGNFPGRFSGRQFSNSRSEMNVSTLELGDSALYLCASSLGVHGDTEAFFGQGTRLTVV.

The chain carries TRBV19 and TRBJ1-1; unclear D gene. V was trimmed by 2 bases and J by 2 bases, leaving 9 bases between them. CDR3 length equals 14 residues. Germline CDR1 LNHDA, CDR2 SQIVND (reference sequence). CDR3 sequence reads: CASSIYSSNTEAFF. CDR3 nucleotide sequence: TGTGCCAGTAGTATATACAGCTCTAACACTGAAGCTTTCTTT.

The V and J genes are TRBV5-1 and TRBJ2-7; D is unresolved. Germline CDR1 SGHRS, CDR2 YFSETQ. The CDR3 is 16 residues long. The germline V and J ends were trimmed by 0 bases and 1 base, with 14 bases remaining between them. The CDR3 DNA reads TGCGCCAGCAGCTTGGGATCGGTCGTCGCGTCCTACGAGCAGTACTTC. Translated, it gives CASSLGSVVASYEQYF.

About this clone: At the DNA level, this CDR3 is encoded by other sequences in the same sample as well. The genes are TRBV2 and TRBJ2-5, with D possibly being TRBD2 (6 bases). The germline V gene has CDR1 SNHLY and CDR2 FYNNEI. Trimming took 9 bases from V and 4 from J, leaving 15 bases between them. CDR3 length: 13 residues. CDR3 nucleotides: TGTGCCAGTTCGGTCCAGGGAGGAGAGACCCAGTACTTC. This encodes CASSVQGGETQYF.

The chain is built from TRBV5-5 and TRBJ1-6; no clear D gene. From germline, CDR1 is SGHKS and CDR2 YYEKEE (reference sequence). Between the trimmed V and J ends, which lost 0 bases and 16 bases, there was a span of 17 bases. The CDR3 extends over 14 amino acids. The CDR3 sequence: CASSLDGQAPGLHF. Written as DNA, the CDR3 is TGTGCCAGCAGCTTGGATGGGCAGGCCCCCGGACTCCACTTT.

V is TRBV11-2 and J is TRBJ2-5, with D possibly matching TRBD1 (5 bases). Germline lookup yields CDR1 SGHAT and CDR2 FQNNGV. The CDR3 sequence is 13 residues long. Trimming removed 2 bases from V and 5 bases from J, with 9 bases in between. The CDR3 nucleotides read TGTGCCAGCAGCTTAAGCCCAGGGGAGACCCAGTACTTC. Protein product: CASSLSPGETQYF.

The chain combines TRBV6-6 with TRBJ1-5, with a possible D match to TRBD1 (5 bases). The CDR3 covers 14 residues. Trimming cost V 5 bases and J 11 bases, with 19 bases left between them. Germline assignment: CDR1 MNHNY and CDR2 SVGAGI (reference sequence). The CDR3 DNA sequence: TGTGCCAGCAGTCGTACCGGGACGGCATCAGCCCAGCATTTT. It encodes CASSRTGTASAQHF.

V and J are TRBV6-1 and TRBJ1-6, with TRBD1 identical over 7 bases. Germline CDR1 is MNHNS and CDR2 is SASEGT. J gave up 3 bases and V 10 bases, and 6 bases lay outside the gene matches. The CDR3 runs to 14 residues. CDR3 nucleotide sequence: TGTGCCACCCTGGGGGACAGCTATAATTCACCCCTCCACTTT. Its translation is CATLGDSYNSPLHF.

Comments on this clone: The sample has other DNA sequences that encode this CDR3 too. The chain joins TRBV5-1 to TRBJ2-5; D is uncertain. The CDR3 extends over 14 amino acids. Between the trimmed V and J ends, which lost 0 bases and 1 base, there was a span of 7 bases. Per germline, CDR1 SGHRS and CDR2 YFSETQ. CDR3 DNA sequence: TGCGCCAGCAGCTTGGGAACTTCCCAAGAGACCCAGTACTTC. It codes for CASSLGTSQETQYF. The variable domain in full, with the rest retrieved from reference TRBV5-1 and TRBJ2-5, is KAGVTQTPRYLIKTRGQQVTLSCSPISGHRSVSWYQQTPGQGLQFLFEYFSETQRNKGNFPGRFSGRQFSNSRSEMNVSTLELGDSALYLCASSLGTSQETQYFGPGTRLLVL.

This clone has only one observation. The chain carries TRBV2 and TRBJ2-5; 8 bases match TRBD1. Germline lookup yields CDR1 SNHLY and CDR2 FYNNEI. J was trimmed by 5 bases and V by 3 bases; bases with no gene match: 11. CDR3 length equals 16 residues. The CDR3 nucleotides are TGTGCCAGCAGTGAGCTCGGCAGGGGGCAGGGGGAGACCCAGTACTTC. As protein: CASSELGRGQGETQYF.